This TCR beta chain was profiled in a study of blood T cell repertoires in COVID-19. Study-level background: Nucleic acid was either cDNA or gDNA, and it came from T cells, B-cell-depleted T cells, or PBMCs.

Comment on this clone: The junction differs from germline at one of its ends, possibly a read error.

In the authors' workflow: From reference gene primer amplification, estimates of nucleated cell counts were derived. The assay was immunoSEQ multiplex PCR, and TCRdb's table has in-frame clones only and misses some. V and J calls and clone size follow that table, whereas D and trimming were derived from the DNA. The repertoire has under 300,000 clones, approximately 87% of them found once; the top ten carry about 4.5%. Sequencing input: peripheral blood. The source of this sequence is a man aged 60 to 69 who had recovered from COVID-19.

The DNA of the CDR3 is TGTGCCAGCAGCCTAACCTCGCGTAGCGGCGAGACCCAGTACTTC. Translating it yields CASSLTSRSGETQYF. This chain joins TRBV7-3 and TRBJ2-5; possibly TRBD2 for D (6 bases). The CDR3 is 15 amino acids. Germline V gene lookup returns CDR1 SGHTA and CDR2 FQGTGA.